This T cell receptor beta chain was retrieved from a study of blood T cell repertoires in COVID-19. The wider study: COVID-19 samples collected from the United States, Italy and Spain covered acute and convalescent phases. In each case, the material was cDNA or gDNA derived from T cells, B-cell-depleted T cells, or PBMCs.

This CDR3 has 16 residues. Germline loops: CDR1 MRHNA, CDR2 SNTAGT. After removal of 0 bases from V and 4 bases from J, the junction contained 7 bases not matched to a gene. In the source study's methods: Researchers report that nucleated cell counts were estimated from reference gene primer amplification. Measured with immunoSEQ multiplex PCR; TCRdb has only the in-frame clones, and not every one. V, J and clone size are those of that table, while D and trimming were read from the DNA. The data show approximately 13,000 clones, 84% seen once. This chain joins TRBV6-4 and TRBJ2-7; TRBD2 agrees at 9 bases. The sequencing input was peripheral blood. This sequence originates from a man aged 50 to 59 with active COVID-19. The CDR3 DNA reads as TGTGCCAGCAGTGACTCGTGGGCGGGAGGGATATACGAGCAGTACTTC. This translates into CASSDSWAGGIYEQYF.